The clone carrying this T cell receptor beta chain was observed a handful of times. Its target is not known. The data are from a study of cytotoxic CD8 clonotypes in ibrutinib-treated CLL. Study-level points and caveats: Upon ibrutinib response clonality rose, and upon progression it fell back toward baseline. Public clonotypes (which were uncommon) either contracted or remained stable on treatment.

Cryopreserved PBMCs supplied 1.5 to 2.5 micrograms of genomic DNA for TCR beta libraries. Sequencing was performed with immunoSEQ multiplex PCR; in TCRdb, only in-frame clones are kept and a portion is missing. The sample lists around 97,000 clones, around 73% occurring once. The sample here was PBMCs, taken after 12 months of ibrutinib treatment. This TCR was sampled from a human donor with chronic lymphocytic leukemia.

The DNA for the CDR3 is TGTGCCAGCAATCGGGCCGCCTCGGGCACTGAAGCTTTCTTT. Protein: CASNRAASGTEAFF. The chain uses TRBV6-1 and TRBJ1-1; D remains unclear. V gave up 7 bases and J gave up 4 bases, with 16 bases separating them. The germline CDR1 and CDR2 sequences are MNHNS and SASEGT. This CDR3 region has 14 residues.